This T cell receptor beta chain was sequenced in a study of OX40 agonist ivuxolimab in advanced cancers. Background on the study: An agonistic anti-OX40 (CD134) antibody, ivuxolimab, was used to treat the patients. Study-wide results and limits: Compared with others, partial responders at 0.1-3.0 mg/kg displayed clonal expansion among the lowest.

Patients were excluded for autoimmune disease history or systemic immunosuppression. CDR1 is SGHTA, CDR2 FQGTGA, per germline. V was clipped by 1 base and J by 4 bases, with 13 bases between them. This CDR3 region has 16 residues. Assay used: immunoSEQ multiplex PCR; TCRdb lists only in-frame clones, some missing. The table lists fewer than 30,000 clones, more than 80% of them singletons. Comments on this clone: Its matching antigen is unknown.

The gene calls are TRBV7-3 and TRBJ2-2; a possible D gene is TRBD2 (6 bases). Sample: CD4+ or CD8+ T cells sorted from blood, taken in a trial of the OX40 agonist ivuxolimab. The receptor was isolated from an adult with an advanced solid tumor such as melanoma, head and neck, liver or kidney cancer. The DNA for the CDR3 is TGTGCCAGCAGCTTAAACTCGGAGGGGTTCACCGGGGAGCTGTTTTTT. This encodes CASSLNSEGFTGELFF.